The following is a T cell receptor (beta chain) sequence with its context. Its specificity is unknown. This sample was included in a study of T cell repertoires in cytomegalovirus infection. As for the study in general: CMV infection and matching HLA type were both indicated by public TCR beta signatures.

Overall study results and limits: Ex vivo, HLA-C-restricted CMV-specific TCR beta clonotypes prevailed over the rest of the response. Of the TCR beta families, the public ones yielded a cumulative frequency that identified carriers of CMV plus the relevant HLA.

CDR3 size: 14 residues. Germline V gene data show CDR1 as SGHDN and CDR2 as FVKESK. The ends were cut back, 3 bases at V and 4 bases at J, with 10 bases in the middle. TCRdb used MiXCR to reprocess the reads, holding one entry per CDR3 protein. Altogether about 230,000 distinct CDR3 sequences are present, 22% being singletons, with the ten largest covering 15% to 20%. Sequencing was carried out using CD8+ T cells from PBMCs. V gene TRBV14 combines with J gene TRBJ2-1; D unresolved. The sequence came from a human donor in good health (CMV status not recorded). Some clones in this sample may be carry-over from other donors' samples. CDR3 region: CASSHMDHYNEQFF. Written as DNA, the CDR3 is TGTGCCAGCAGCCACATGGACCATTACAATGAGCAGTTCTTC.